This TCR beta chain was sequenced for a study of T cell clones after liver transplantation. Clones were read by immunoSEQ multiplex PCR, and TCRdb kept only the in-frame ones, dropping some. The sample contains about 9,200 clones, 70% to 85% of which appear only once. The germline V and J ends were trimmed by 1 base and 1 base, with 11 bases remaining between them. The germline gives CDR1 SGHRS, CDR2 YFSETQ. The CDR3 has 15 residues. The sequencing used CD8+ T cells from blood, collected at the 22-month timepoint. The rearrangement links TRBV5-1 to TRBJ1-1, with D possibly matching TRBD1 (6 bases). The receptor comes from a human patient who received a liver transplant. Some T cells may be provided by the graft donor. CDR3: CASSLRETGNTEAFF. CDR3 coding DNA: TGCGCCAGCAGCTTGCGAGAGACAGGGAACACTGAAGCTTTCTTT.